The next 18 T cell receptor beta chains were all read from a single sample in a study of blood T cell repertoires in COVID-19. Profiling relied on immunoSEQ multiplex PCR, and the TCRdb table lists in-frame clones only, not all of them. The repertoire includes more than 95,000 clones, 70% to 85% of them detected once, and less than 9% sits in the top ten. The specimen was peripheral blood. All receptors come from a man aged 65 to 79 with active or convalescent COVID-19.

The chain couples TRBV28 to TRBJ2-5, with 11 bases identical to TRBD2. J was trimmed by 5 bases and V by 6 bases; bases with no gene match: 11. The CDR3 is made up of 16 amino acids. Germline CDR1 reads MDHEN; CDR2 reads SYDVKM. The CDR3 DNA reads TGTGCCAGCAGCCTAGGACTAGCGGGTTCCCGGGAGACCCAGTACTTC. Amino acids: CASSLGLAGSRETQYF.

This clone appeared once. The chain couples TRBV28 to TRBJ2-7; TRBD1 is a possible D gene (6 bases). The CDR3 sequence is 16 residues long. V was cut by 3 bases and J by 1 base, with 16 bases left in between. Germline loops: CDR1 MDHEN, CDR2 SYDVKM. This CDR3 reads CASSFMPGQKSYEQYF. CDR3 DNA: TGTGCCAGCAGTTTTATGCCAGGACAGAAGTCCTACGAGCAGTACTTC.

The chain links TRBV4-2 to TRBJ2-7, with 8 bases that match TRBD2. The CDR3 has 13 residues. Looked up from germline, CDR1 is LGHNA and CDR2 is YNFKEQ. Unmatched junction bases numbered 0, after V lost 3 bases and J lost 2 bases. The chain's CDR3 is CASSQREAYEQYF. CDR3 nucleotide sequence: TGTGCCAGCAGCCAGCGGGAGGCCTACGAGCAGTACTTC.

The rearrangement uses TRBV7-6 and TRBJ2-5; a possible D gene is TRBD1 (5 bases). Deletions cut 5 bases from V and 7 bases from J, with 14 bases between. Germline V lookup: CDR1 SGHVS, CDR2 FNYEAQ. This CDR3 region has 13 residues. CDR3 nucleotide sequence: TGTGCCAGCAGCGAAGGGGTATTGGGGACCCAGTACTTC. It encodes CASSEGVLGTQYF.

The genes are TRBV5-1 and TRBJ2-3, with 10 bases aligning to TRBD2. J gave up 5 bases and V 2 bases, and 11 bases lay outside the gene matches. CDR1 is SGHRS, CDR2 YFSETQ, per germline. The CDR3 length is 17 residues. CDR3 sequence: CASSFLASGGPQDTQYF. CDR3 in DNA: TGCGCCAGCAGCTTTTTGGCTAGCGGGGGACCTCAAGATACGCAGTATTTT. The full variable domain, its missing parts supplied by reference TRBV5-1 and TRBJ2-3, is KAGVTQTPRYLIKTRGQQVTLSCSPISGHRSVSWYQQTPGQGLQFLFEYFSETQRNKGNFPGRFSGRQFSNSRSEMNVSTLELGDSALYLCASSFLASGGPQDTQYFGPGTRLTVL.

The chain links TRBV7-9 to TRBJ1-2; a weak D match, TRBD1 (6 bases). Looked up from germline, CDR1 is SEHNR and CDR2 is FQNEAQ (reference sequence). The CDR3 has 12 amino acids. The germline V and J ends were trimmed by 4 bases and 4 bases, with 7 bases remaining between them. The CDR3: CASSSTGYGYTF. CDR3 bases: TGTGCCAGCAGCTCGACAGGCTATGGCTACACCTTC.

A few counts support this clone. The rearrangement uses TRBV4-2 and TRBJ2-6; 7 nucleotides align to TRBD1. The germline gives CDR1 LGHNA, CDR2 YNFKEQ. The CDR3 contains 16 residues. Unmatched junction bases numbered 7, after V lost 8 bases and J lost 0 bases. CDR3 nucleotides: TGTGCCAGCGGACCGGGACAGAACTCTGGGGCCAACGTCCTGACTTTC. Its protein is CASGPGQNSGANVLTF.

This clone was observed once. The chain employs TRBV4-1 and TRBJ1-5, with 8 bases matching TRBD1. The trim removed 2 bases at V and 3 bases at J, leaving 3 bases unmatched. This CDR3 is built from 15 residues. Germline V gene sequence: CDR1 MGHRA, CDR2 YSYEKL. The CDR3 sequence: CASSQRTGINQPQHF. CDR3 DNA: TGCGCCAGCAGCCAACGGACAGGGATCAATCAGCCCCAGCATTTT.

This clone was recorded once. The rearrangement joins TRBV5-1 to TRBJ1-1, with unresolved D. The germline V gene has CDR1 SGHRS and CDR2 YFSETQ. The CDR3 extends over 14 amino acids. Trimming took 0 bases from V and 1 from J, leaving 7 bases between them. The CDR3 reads CASSLVGENTEAFF. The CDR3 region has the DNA TGCGCCAGCAGCTTGGTGGGCGAGAACACTGAAGCTTTCTTT.

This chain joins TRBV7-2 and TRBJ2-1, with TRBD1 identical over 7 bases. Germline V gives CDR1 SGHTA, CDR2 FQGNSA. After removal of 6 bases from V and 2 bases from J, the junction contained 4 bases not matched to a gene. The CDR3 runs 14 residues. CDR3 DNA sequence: TGTGCCAGCAGACCCGGGACAGCCTACAATGAGCAGTTCTTC. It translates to CASRPGTAYNEQFF.

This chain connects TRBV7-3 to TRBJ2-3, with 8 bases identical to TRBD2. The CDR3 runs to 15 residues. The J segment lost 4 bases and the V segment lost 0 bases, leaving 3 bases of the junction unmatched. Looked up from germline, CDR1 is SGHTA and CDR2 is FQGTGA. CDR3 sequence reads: CASSLTGLVPDTQYF. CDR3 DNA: TGTGCCAGCAGCTTAACGGGACTAGTACCAGATACGCAGTATTTT.

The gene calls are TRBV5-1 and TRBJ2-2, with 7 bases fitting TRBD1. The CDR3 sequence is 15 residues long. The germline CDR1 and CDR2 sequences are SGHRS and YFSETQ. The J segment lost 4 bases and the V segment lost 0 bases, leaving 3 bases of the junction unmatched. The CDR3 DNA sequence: TGCGCCAGCAGCTTGGGACAGGGATCCACCGGGGAGCTGTTTTTT. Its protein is CASSLGQGSTGELFF.

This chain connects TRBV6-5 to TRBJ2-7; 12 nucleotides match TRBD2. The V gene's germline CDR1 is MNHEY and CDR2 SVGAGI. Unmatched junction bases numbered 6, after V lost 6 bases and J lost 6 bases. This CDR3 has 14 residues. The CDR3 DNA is TGTGCCAGCAGAGCCCCGGGACTAGCGGGCGAGCAGTACTTC. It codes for CASRAPGLAGEQYF.

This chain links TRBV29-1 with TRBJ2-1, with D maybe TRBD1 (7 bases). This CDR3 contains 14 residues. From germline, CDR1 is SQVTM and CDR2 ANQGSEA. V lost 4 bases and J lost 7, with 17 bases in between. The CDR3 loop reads CSVVGGTVGNEQFF. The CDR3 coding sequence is TGCAGCGTTGTTGGAGGGACAGTAGGAAATGAGCAGTTCTTC.

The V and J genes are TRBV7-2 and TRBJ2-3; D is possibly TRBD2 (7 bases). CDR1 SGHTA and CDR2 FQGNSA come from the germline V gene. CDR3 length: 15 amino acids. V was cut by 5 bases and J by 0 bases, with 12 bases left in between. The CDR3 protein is CASSQRGGSTDTQYF. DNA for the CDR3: TGTGCCAGCAGCCAGAGGGGGGGAAGCACAGATACGCAGTATTTT.

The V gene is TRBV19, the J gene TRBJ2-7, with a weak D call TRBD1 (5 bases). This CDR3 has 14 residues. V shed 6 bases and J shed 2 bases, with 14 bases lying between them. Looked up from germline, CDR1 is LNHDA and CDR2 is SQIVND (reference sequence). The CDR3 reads CASSSRHRTYEQYF. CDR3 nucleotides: TGTGCCAGTAGCTCGCGGCACAGGACCTACGAGCAGTACTTC.

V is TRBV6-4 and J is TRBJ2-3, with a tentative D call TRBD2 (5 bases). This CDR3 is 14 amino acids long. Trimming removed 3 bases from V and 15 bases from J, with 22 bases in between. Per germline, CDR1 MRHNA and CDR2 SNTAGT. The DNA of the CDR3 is TGTGCCAGCAGTGAAGCCGAAAGGGTACTAGTCAGTTATTTT. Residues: CASSEAERVLVSYF.

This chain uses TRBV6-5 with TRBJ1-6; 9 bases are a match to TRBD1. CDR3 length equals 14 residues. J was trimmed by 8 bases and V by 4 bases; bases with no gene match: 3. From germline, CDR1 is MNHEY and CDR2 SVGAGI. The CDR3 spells CASSSTGGYSPLHF. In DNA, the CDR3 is TGTGCCAGCAGTTCGACAGGGGGTTATTCACCCCTCCACTTT.